This TCR beta chain was documented in a study of identical twins. Findings and caveats of the study: Abundant cord blood beta clonotypes carried fewer insertions; memory repertoires showed none.

Germline CDR1 is SSHAT and CDR2 is FNYEAQ (reference sequence). Trimming removed 5 bases from V and 5 bases from J; junction bases left unmatched: 10. The CDR3 runs to 17 residues. From the 5' RACE reads, TCRdb called clonotypes with MiXCR, one entry per CDR3 protein. The sample carries 500,000 to 550,000 distinct CDR3 sequences, approximately 20% recorded once. This clonotype was counted a few times. What it binds is not known. Another study also made use of these data, one on yellow fever vaccine responses in identical twins.

The sequence derives from a woman under 30 in good health. The chain recombines TRBV7-7 with TRBJ2-5, with TRBD2 matching 14 bases. The sequenced sample was CD4+ T cells sorted from blood. The CDR3 protein is CASSLGLAGGPRETQYF. The CDR3 DNA sequence: TGTGCCAGCAGCCTAGGACTAGCGGGGGGTCCTCGGGAGACCCAGTACTTC.